This T cell receptor beta chain was captured in a study of cytomegalovirus exposure and HLA in healthy donors. Across the study: A prior study identified approximately 120 million unique TCR beta sequences from about 179 million T cells. The study's early data release held about 80 million unique TCRs from HLA-typed donors. Study-level findings and limits: A prior analysis recorded that most TCR beta V segments were productive about 90% or about 30% of the time.

Trimming took 3 bases from V and 11 from J; bases not matched to a gene: 12. This CDR3 is 14 amino acids long. Germline V gene sequence: CDR1 SGHRS, CDR2 YFSETQ. PCR involved 60 Vbeta and 13 Jbeta primers. The method was immunoSEQ multiplex PCR; TCRdb's version includes in-frame clones alone and lacks a portion of them. The repertoire consists of 130,000 or so clones, with about 74% occurring once and the leading ten covering 0.75% to 0.95%. About this clone: As yet, its antigen is unknown.

This sequence was found in a woman aged 55-70 years in good health and CMV-seronegative. The sample consisted of PBMCs. The chain uses TRBV5-1 and TRBJ2-3, with TRBD2 matching 7 bases. CDR3 amino acids: CASSSNGGGREQYF. In DNA, the CDR3 is TGCGCCAGCAGCTCCAATGGGGGGGGACGGGAGCAGTATTTT.